The 9 T cell receptor beta chains presented below share a single source sample, sequenced in a study of T cell responses to AZD1222 COVID-19 vaccine. TCRdb's copy holds only in-frame clones and misses some; the assay was immunoSEQ multiplex PCR. This table holds approximately 140,000 clones, roughly nine tenths found once. Sequenced material: peripheral blood, taken on day 0 of AZD1222 vaccination. These receptor sequences come from an adult in good health.

V usage is TRBV6-8 and J usage is TRBJ2-1, with 11 positions matching TRBD2. The CDR3 contains 19 residues. The J segment lost 0 bases and the V segment lost 4 bases, leaving 11 bases of the junction unmatched. Germline CDR1 is MNHGY and CDR2 is SAAAGT. The CDR3 spells CASSSSLAGVSYSYNEQFF. DNA of the CDR3: TGTGCCAGCAGTTCCTCACTAGCGGGGGTATCCTACTCCTACAATGAGCAGTTCTTC.

CDR3 sequence reads: CASSRAAIYNEQFF. CDR3 bases: TGCGCCAGTTCTCGGGCAGCTATCTACAATGAGCAGTTCTTC. The chain is built from TRBV5-1 and TRBJ2-1; no clear D. Trimming removed 8 bases at V and 3 bases at J, with 15 bases between. In germline, CDR1 is SGHRS, CDR2 YFSETQ. The CDR3 totals 14 residues.

This clone showed up just once. The rearrangement joins TRBV5-1 to TRBJ2-1; TRBD2 agrees at 8 bases. Trimming cost V 0 bases and J 7 bases; bases outside gene matches: 6. CDR3 length equals 15 residues. The V gene's germline CDR1 is SGHRS and CDR2 YFSETQ. In DNA form, the CDR3 reads TGCGCCAGCAGCTTGGGGGCGGGAGGAGTGAATGAGCAGTTCTTC. This sequence encodes CASSLGAGGVNEQFF.

V is TRBV28 and J is TRBJ1-5; D ambiguous. CDR1 MDHEN and CDR2 SYDVKM come from the germline V gene. V dropped 2 bases and J dropped 3 bases, with 11 bases sitting between them. The CDR3 contains 15 residues. CDR3 loop: CASSLDGGINQPQHF. In DNA, the CDR3 is TGTGCCAGCAGTTTAGATGGAGGCATCAATCAGCCCCAGCATTTT. Full variable domain (remainder filled in from reference TRBV28 and TRBJ1-5): DVKVTQSSRYLVKRTGEKVFLECVQDMDHENMFWYRQDPGLGLRLIYFSYDVKMKEKGDIPEGYSVSREKKERFSLILESASTNQTSMYLCASSLDGGINQPQHFGDGTRLSIL.

The CDR3 reads CASTRYSLSDSPLHF. CDR3 DNA: TGTGCCAGCACCCGGTACAGCCTCTCGGATTCACCCCTCCACTTT. This sequence joins TRBV5-5 and TRBJ1-6; D is uncertain. Germline values: CDR1 SGHKS, CDR2 YYEKEE (reference sequence). This CDR3 is 15 amino acids long. V was cut by 6 bases and J by 8 bases, with 18 bases left in between.

The rearrangement uses TRBV6-5 and TRBJ2-3, with D perhaps being TRBD1 or TRBD2 (5 bases each). V was trimmed by 7 bases and J by 0 bases, leaving 11 bases between them. In germline, CDR1 is MNHEY, CDR2 SVGAGI. The CDR3 spans 14 residues. CDR3 nucleotides: TGTGCCAGCATCCGGGGACCTAGCACAGATACGCAGTATTTT. It encodes CASIRGPSTDTQYF.

The V and J genes are TRBV5-6 and TRBJ2-5; weak D call: TRBD2 (6 bases). CDR3 length: 13 amino acids. Germline V lookup: CDR1 SGHDT, CDR2 YYEEEE. Trimming removed 7 bases from V and 5 bases from J, with 15 bases in between. The CDR3 region has the DNA TGTGCCAGCGGCTGGGGGGTCGGTGAGACCCAGTACTTC. Protein product: CASGWGVGETQYF.

This clone was seen just once. The rearrangement uses TRBV6-6 and TRBJ1-1; D gene unclear. The CDR3 has 13 amino acids. Trimming shortened V by 3 bases and J by 1 base, and 6 bases separated the two germline ends. The germline V gene has CDR1 MNHNY and CDR2 SVGAGI (reference sequence). The CDR3 region is CASSYFQNTEAFF. For the CDR3, the DNA is TGTGCCAGCAGTTATTTCCAGAACACTGAAGCTTTCTTT.

This chain uses TRBV3-1 (or the pseudogene TRBV3-2) with TRBJ2-1; TRBD2 might be the D (6 bases). The germline V gene encodes CDR1 LGHDT and CDR2 YNNKEL (reference sequence). V shed 2 bases and J shed 10 bases, with 15 bases lying between them. The CDR3 totals 14 residues. The CDR3 nucleotides read TGTGCCAGCAGCCAATATGGGCGCGGGACCGAGCAGTTCTTC. Translating it yields CASSQYGRGTEQFF.